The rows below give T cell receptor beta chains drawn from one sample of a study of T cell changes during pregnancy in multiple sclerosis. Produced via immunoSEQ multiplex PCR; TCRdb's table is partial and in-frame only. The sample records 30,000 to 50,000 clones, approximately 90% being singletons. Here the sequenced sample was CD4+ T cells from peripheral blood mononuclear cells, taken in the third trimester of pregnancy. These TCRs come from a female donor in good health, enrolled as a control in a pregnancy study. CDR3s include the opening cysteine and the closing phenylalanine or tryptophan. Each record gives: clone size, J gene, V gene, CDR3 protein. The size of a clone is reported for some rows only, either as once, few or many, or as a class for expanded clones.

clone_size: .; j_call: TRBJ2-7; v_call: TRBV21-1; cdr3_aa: CASSKAQYPRGRGTSGKIYEQYF
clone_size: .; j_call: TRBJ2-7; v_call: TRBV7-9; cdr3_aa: CASSLAGTEHEQYF
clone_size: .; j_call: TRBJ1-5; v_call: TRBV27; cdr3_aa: CASRRPGQPQHF
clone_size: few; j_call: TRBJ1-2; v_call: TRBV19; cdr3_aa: CASISRPRGGYTF
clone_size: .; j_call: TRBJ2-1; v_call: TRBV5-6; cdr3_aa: CASSPPGQGFTEQFF
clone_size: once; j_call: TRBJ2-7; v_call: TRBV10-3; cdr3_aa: CATIGGDSTSYEQYF
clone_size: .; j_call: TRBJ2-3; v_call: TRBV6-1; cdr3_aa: CASSEPWDTRRRDTQYF
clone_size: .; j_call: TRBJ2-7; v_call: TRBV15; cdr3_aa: CATSRTSFSEQYF
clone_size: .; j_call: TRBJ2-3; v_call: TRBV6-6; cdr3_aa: CASSYSKGGPIDTQYF
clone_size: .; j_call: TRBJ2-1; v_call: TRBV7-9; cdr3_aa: CASSPTSRASVDEQFF
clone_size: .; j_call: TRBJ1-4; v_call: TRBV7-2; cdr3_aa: CASSVGQGSEKLFF
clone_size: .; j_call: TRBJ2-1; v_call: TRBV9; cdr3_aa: CASTKTGGSWEQFF
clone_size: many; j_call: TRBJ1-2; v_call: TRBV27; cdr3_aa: CASSKSQGWYGYTF
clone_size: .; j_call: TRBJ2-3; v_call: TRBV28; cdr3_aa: CASSPTSGGGYTDTQYF
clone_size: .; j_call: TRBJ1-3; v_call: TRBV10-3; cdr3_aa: CAISDRGAGNTIYF
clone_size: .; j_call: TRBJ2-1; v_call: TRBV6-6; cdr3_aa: CASSYLAGVVNEQFF
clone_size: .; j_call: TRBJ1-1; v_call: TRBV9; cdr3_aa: CASSVEGYTEAFF
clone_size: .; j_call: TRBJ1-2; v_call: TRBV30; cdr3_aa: CAWMGQGLYGYTF
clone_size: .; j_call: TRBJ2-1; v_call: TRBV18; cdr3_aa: CASSYRLERGNEQFF
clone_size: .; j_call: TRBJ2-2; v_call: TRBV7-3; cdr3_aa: CASSPGDGELFF
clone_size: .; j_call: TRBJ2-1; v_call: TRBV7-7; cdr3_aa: CASSSKGAFNEQFF
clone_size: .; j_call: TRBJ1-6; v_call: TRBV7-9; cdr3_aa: CASSFGDSPLHF